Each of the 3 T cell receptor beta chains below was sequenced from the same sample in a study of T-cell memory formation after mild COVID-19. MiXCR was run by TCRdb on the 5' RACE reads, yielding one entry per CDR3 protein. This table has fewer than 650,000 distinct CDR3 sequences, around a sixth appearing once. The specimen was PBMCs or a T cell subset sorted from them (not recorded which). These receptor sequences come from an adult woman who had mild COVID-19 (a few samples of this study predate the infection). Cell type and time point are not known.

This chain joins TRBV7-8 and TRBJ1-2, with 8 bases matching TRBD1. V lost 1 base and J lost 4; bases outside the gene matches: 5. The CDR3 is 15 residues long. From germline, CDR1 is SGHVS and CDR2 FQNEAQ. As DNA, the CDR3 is TGTGCCAGCAGCTTAGGCAGACAGGGGATCTATGGCTACACCTTC. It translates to CASSLGRQGIYGYTF. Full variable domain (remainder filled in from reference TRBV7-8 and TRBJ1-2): GAGVSQSPRYKVAKRGQDVALRCDPISGHVSLFWYQQALGQGPEFLTYFQNEAQLDKSGLPSDRFFAERPEGSVSTLKIQRTQQEDSAVYLCASSLGRQGIYGYTFGSGTRLTVV.

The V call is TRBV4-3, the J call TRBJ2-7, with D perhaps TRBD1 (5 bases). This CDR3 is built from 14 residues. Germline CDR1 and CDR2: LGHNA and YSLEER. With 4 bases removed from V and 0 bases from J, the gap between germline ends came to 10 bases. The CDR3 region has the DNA TGCGCCAGCAGCCCATCGACAGACTCCTACGAGCAGTACTTC. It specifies CASSPSTDSYEQYF.

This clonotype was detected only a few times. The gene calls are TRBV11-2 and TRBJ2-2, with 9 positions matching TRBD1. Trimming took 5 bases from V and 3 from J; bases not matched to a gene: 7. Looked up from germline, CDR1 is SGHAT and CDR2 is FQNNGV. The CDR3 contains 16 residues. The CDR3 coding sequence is TGTGCCAGCAGCCTCTGGACAGGGGTGGACACCGGGGAGCTGTTTTTT. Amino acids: CASSLWTGVDTGELFF.